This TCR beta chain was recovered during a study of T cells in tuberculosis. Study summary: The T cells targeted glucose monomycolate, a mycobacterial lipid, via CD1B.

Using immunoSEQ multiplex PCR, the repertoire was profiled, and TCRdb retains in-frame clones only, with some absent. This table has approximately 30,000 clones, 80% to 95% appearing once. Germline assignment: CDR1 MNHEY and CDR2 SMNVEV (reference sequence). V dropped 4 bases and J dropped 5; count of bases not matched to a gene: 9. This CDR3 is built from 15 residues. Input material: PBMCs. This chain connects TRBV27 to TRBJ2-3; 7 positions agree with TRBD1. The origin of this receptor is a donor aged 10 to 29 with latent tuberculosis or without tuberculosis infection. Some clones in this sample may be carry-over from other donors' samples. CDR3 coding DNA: TGTGCCAGCAGTTCTTCTTTTACAGGGGTAGATACGCAGTATTTT. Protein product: CASSSSFTGVDTQYF.